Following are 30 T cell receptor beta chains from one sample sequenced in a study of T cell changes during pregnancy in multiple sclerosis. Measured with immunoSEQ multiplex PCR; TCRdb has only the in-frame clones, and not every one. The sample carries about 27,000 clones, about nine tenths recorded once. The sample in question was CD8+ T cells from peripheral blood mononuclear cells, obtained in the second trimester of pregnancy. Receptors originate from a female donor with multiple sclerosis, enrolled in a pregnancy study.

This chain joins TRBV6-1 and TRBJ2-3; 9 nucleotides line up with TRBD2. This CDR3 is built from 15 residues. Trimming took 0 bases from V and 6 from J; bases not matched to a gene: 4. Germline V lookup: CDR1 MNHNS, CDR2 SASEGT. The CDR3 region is CASSEAAGGADTQYF. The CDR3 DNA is TGTGCCAGCAGTGAAGCGGCGGGGGGGGCCGATACGCAGTATTTT.

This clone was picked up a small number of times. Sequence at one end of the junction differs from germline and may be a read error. For the CDR3, the DNA is TGCGGCGTTCCAGACAGGGCGTCCCTGAACACTGAAGCTTTCTTT. Translation: CGVPDRASLNTEAFF. J is TRBJ1-1 and V is TRBV29-1; 7 nucleotides match TRBD1. Per the germline V gene, CDR1 is SQVTM and CDR2 is ANQGSEA. The length of the CDR3 is 15 residues.

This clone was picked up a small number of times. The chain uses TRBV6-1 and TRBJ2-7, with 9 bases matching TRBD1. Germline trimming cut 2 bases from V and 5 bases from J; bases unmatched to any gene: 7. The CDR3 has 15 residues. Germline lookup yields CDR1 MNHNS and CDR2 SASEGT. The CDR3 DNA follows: TGTGCCAGCAGTGAAAGACAGGGGGACGTCGACGAGCAGTACTTC. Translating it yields CASSERQGDVDEQYF.

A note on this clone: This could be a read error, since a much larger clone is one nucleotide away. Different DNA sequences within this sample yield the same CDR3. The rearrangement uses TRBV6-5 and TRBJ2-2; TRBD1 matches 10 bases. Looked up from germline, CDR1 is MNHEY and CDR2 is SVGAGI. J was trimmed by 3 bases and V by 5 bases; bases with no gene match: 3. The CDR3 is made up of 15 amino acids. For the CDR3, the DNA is TGTGCCAGCAGTCCCGGGACAGGGGACACCGGGGAGCTGTTTTTT. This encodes CASSPGTGDTGELFF.

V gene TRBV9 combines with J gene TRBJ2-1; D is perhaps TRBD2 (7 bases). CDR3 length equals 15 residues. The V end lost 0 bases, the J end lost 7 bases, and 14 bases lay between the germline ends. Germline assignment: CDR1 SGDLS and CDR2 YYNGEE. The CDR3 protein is CASSVGGGPMNEQFF. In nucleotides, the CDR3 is TGTGCCAGCAGCGTAGGGGGGGGCCCTATGAATGAGCAGTTCTTC. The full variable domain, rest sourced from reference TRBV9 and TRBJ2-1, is DSGVTQTPKHLITATGQRVTLRCSPRSGDLSVYWYQQSLDQGLQFLIQYYNGEERAKGNILERFSAQQFPDLHSELNLSSLELGDSALYFCASSVGGGPMNEQFFGPGTRLTVL.

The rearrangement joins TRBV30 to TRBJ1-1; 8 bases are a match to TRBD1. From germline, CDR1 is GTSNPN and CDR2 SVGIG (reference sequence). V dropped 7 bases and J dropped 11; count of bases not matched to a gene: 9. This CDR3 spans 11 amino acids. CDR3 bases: TGTGCCTCCTGGACAGGGTTGGATGCTTTCTTT. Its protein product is CASWTGLDAFF.

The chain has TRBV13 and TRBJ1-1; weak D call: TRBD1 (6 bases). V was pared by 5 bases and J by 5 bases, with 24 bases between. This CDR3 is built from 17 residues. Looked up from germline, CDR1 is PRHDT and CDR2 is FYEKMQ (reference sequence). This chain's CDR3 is CASSPRGGLRAYTEAFF. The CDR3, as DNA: TGTGCCAGCAGCCCAAGGGGGGGGCTGAGGGCTTATACTGAAGCTTTCTTT.

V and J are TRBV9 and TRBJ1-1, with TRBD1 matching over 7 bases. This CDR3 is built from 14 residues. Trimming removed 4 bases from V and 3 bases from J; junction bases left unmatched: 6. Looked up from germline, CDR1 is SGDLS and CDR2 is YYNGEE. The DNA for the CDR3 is TGTGCCAGCAGCCCAGGGACAGCTCACACTGAAGCTTTCTTT. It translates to CASSPGTAHTEAFF. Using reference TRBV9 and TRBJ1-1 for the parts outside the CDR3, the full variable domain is DSGVTQTPKHLITATGQRVTLRCSPRSGDLSVYWYQQSLDQGLQFLIQYYNGEERAKGNILERFSAQQFPDLHSELNLSSLELGDSALYFCASSPGTAHTEAFFGQGTRLTVV.

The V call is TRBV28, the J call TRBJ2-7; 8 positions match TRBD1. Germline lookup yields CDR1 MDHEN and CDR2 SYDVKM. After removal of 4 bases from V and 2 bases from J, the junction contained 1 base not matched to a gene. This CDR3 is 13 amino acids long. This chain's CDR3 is CASSWGQAYEQYF. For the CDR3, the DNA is TGTGCCAGCAGTTGGGGACAGGCCTACGAGCAGTACTTC. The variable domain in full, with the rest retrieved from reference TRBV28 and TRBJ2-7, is DVKVTQSSRYLVKRTGEKVFLECVQDMDHENMFWYRQDPGLGLRLIYFSYDVKMKEKGDIPEGYSVSREKKERFSLILESASTNQTSMYLCASSWGQAYEQYFGPGTRLTVT.

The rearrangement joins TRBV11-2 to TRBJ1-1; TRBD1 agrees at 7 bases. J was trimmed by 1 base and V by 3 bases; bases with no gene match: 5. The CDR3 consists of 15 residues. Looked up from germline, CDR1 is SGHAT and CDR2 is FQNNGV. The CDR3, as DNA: TGTGCCAGCAGCTTCACGACAGGGACGAACACTGAAGCTTTCTTT. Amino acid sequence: CASSFTTGTNTEAFF.

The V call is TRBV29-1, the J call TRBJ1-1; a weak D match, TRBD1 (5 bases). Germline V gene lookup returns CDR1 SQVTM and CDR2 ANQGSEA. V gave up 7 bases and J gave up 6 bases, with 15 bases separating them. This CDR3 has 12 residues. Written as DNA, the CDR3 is TGCAGCGGGGGCCAGGGTCTGGCTGAAGCTTTCTTT. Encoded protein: CSGGQGLAEAFF.

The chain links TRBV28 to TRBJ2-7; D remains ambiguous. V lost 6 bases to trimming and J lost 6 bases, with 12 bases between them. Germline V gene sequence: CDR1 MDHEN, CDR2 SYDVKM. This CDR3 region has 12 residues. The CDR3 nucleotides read TGTGCCAGCAGCCCCATCACGGGCGAGCAGTACTTC. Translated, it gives CASSPITGEQYF.

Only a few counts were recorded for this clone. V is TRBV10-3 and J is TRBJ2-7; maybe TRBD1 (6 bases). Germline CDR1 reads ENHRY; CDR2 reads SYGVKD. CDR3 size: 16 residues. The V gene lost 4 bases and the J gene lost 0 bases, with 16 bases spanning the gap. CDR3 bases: TGTGCCATCAGTGGGGGGCAGGGAACCCCCTCCTACGAGCAGTACTTC. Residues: CAISGGQGTPSYEQYF.

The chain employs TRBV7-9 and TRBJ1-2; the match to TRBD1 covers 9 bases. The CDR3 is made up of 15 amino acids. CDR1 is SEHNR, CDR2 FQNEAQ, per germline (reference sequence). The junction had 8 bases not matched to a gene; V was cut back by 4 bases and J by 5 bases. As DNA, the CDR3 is TGTGCCAGCAGCTACGGGACAGGGTTAACGTATGGCTACACCTTC. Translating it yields CASSYGTGLTYGYTF. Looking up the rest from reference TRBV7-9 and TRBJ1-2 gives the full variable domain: DTGVSQNPRHKITKRGQNVTFRCDPISEHNRLYWYRQTLGQGPEFLTYFQNEAQLEKSRLLSDRFSAERPKGSFSTLEIQRTEQGDSAMYLCASSYGTGLTYGYTFGSGTRLTVV.

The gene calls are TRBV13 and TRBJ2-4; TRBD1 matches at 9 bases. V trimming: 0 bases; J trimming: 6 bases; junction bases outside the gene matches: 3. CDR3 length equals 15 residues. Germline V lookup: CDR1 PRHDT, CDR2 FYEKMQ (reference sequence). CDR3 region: CASSLGGDRANIQYF. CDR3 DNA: TGTGCCAGCAGCTTAGGGGGGGACAGGGCAAACATTCAGTACTTC.

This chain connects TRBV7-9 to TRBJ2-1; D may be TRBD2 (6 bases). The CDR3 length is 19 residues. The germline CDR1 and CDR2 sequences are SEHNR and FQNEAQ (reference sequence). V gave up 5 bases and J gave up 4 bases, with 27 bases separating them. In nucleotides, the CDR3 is TGTGCCAGCAGCCATTGCCGGGACTTCCAATATTGCGATTACAATGAGCAGTTCTTC. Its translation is CASSHCRDFQYCDYNEQFF. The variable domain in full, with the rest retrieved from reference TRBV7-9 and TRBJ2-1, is DTGVSQNPRHKITKRGQNVTFRCDPISEHNRLYWYRQTLGQGPEFLTYFQNEAQLEKSRLLSDRFSAERPKGSFSTLEIQRTEQGDSAMYLCASSHCRDFQYCDYNEQFFGPGTRLTVL.

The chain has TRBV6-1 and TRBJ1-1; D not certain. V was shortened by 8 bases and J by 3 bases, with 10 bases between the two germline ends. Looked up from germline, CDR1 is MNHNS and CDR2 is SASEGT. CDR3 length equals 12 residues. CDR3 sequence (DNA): TGTGCCAGCGCCGGAGTTGACACTGAAGCTTTCTTT. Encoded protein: CASAGVDTEAFF.

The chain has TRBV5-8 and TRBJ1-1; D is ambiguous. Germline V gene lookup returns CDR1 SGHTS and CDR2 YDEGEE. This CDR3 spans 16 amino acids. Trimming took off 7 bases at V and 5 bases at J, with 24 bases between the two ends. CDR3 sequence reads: CASQPWEGPTRTEAFF. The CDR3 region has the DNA TGTGCCAGCCAACCTTGGGAGGGTCCGACGAGGACTGAAGCTTTCTTT.

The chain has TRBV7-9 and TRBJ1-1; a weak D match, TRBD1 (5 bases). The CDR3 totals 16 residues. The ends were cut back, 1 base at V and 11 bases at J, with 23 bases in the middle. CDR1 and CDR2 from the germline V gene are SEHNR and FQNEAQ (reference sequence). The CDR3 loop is CASSLDGWGSQTPAFF. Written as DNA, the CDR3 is TGTGCCAGCAGCTTAGATGGGTGGGGCTCTCAAACCCCTGCTTTCTTT. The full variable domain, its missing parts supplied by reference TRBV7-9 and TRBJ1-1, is DTGVSQNPRHKITKRGQNVTFRCDPISEHNRLYWYRQTLGQGPEFLTYFQNEAQLEKSRLLSDRFSAERPKGSFSTLEIQRTEQGDSAMYLCASSLDGWGSQTPAFFGQGTRLTVV.

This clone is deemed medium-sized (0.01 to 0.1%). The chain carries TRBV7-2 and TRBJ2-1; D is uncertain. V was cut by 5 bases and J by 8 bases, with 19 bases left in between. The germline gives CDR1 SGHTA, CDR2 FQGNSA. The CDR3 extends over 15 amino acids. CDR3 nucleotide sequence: TGTGCCAGCAGCCTCCCTTGGGCCCAGGCCGATGAGCAGTTCTTC. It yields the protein CASSLPWAQADEQFF.

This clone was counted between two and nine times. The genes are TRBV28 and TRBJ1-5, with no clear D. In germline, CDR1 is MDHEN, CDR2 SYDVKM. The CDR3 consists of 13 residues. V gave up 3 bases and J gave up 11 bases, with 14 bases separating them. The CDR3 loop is CASSLVVSASQHF. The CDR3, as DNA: TGTGCCAGCAGTTTGGTGGTCAGCGCCTCCCAGCATTTT.

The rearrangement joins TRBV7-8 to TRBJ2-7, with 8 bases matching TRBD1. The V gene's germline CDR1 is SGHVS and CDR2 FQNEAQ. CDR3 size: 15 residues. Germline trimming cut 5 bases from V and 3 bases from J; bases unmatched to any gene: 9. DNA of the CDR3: TGTGCCAGCAGCCCCTACCGACAGGGGCACTACGAGCAGTACTTC. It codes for CASSPYRQGHYEQYF.

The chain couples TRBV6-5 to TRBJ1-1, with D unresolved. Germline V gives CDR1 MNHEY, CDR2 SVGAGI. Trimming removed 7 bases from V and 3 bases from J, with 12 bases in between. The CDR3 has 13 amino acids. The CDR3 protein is CASKSGSHTEAFF. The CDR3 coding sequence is TGTGCCAGCAAATCCGGGTCTCACACTGAAGCTTTCTTT.

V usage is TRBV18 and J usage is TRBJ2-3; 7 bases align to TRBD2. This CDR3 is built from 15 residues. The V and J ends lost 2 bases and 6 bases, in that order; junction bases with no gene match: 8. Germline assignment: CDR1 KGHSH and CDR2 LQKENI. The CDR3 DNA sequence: TGTGCCAGCTCACCAGACGGGGGAGGGCCGGATACGCAGTATTTT. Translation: CASSPDGGGPDTQYF.

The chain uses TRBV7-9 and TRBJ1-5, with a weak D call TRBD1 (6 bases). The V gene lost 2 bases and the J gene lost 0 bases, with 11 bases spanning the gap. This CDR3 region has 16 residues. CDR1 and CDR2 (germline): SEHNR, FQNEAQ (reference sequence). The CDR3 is CASSLWAGDSNQPQHF. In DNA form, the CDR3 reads TGTGCCAGCAGCTTATGGGCAGGGGATAGCAATCAGCCCCAGCATTTT.

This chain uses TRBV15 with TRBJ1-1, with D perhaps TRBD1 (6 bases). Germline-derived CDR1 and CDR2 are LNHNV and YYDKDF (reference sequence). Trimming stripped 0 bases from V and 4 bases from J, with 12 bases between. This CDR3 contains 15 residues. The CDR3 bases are TGTGCCACCAGCAGAGATCGGGGGGGGCTCACTGAAGCTTTCTTT. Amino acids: CATSRDRGGLTEAFF. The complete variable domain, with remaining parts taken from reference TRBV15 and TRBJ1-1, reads DAMVIQNPRYQVTQFGKPVTLSCSQTLNHNVMYWYQQKSSQAPKLLFHYYDKDFNNEADTPDNFQSRRPNTSFCFLDIRSPGLGDTAMYLCATSRDRGGLTEAFFGQGTRLTVV.

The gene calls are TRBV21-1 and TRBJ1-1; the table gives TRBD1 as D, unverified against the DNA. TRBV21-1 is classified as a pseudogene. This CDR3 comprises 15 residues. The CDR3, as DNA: TGTGCCAGCAGCAACGATTACAGGTGGGTCTGTCGGGCTTTCTTT. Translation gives CASSNDYRWVCRAFF.

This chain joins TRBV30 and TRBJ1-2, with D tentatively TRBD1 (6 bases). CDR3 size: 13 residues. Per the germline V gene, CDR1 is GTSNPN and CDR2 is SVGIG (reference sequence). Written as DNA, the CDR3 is TGTGCTGGGGGCCGGATAGACGTCTATGGCTACACCTTC. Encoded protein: CAGGRIDVYGYTF.

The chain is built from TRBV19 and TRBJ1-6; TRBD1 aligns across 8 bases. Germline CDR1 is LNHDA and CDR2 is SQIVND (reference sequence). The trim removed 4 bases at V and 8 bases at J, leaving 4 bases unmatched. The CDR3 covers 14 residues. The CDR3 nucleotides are TGTGCCAGTAGTACGACAGGGGAGTATTCACCCCTCCACTTT. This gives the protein CASSTTGEYSPLHF. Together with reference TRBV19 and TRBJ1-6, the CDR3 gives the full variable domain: DGGITQSPKYLFRKEGQNVTLSCEQNLNHDAMYWYRQDPGQGLRLIYYSQIVNDFQKGDIAEGYSVSREKKESFPLTVTSAQKNPTAFYLCASSTTGEYSPLHFGNGTRLTVT.

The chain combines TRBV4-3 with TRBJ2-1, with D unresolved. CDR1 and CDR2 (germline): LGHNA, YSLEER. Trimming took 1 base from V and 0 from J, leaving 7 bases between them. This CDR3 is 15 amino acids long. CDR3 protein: CASSQGSSSYNEQFF. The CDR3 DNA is TGCGCCAGCAGCCAAGGTTCCAGCTCCTACAATGAGCAGTTCTTC.